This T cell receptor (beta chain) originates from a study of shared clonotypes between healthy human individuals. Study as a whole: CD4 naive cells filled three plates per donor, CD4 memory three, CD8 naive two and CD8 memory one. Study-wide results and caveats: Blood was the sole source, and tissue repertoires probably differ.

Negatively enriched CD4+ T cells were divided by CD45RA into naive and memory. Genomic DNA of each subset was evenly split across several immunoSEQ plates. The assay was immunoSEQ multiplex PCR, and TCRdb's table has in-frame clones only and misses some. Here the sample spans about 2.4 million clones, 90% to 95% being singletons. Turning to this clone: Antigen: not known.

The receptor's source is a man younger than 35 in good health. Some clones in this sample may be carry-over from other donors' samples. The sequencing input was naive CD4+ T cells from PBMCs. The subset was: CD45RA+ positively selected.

The CDR3 coding sequence is TGTGCCAGCAGCCGGTGGGGGGCAGGAAGAGGCTACACCTTC. Protein sequence: CASSRWGAGRGYTF. V usage is TRBV11-2 and J usage is TRBJ1-2, with D maybe TRBD1 (6 bases). Trimming shortened V by 5 bases and J by 8 bases, and 18 bases separated the two germline ends. This CDR3 has 14 amino acids. The germline CDR1 and CDR2 sequences are SGHAT and FQNNGV.